A selection of T cell receptor beta chains follows, all from one sample in a study of cytomegalovirus exposure and HLA in healthy donors. Profiled with immunoSEQ multiplex PCR; TCRdb holds only in-frame clones, not every one. Of approximately 140,000 clones listed, 66% are singletons. The sequencing sample was made of PBMCs. The receptors come from a woman aged 60 to 75 in good health and CMV-seronegative. The CDR3 runs from the conserved cysteine through the conserved F or W. Fields, in order: CDR3 length, J gene, V gene, CDR3 protein.

>16|TRBJ1-4|TRBV5-6
CASSNGGGSLNEKLFF
>15|TRBJ2-2|TRBV9
CASSVRQGATGELFF
>16|TRBJ2-7|TRBV7-2
CASSLNPPGLAYEQYF
>15|TRBJ2-5|TRBV9
CASSPGSSRVETQYF
>15|TRBJ2-1|TRBV2
CASSDSGPRKYEQFF
>12|TRBJ1-2|TRBV14
CASDRAGYGYTF
>18|TRBJ2-3|TRBV7-6
CASSLRPSGVVGTDTQYF
>16|TRBJ2-1|TRBV7-2
CASSLGPAGGHNEQFF
>16|TRBJ1-1|TRBV6-6
CASSYSRGGMNTEAFF
>15|TRBJ1-3|TRBV19
CASSVGQDSGNTIYF
>15|TRBJ2-7|TRBV9
CASSVGAGGNYEQYF
>14|TRBJ1-1|TRBV5-4
CASSTGGVRTEAFF
>16|TRBJ2-3|TRBV19
CATDGRTRGRADTQYF
>15|TRBJ2-1|TRBV5-8
CASSFGGSPYNEQFF
>14|TRBJ1-1|TRBV5-4
CASSPTGGTTEAFF
>12|TRBJ2-1|TRBV4-2
CASSQDFGEQFF
>14|TRBJ1-5|TRBV19
CASSMPSPTQPQHF
>17|TRBJ2-5|TRBV21-1
CASSPVQGVSQEETQYF
>15|TRBJ1-5|TRBV12-5
CASGLVGLSNQPQHF
>17|TRBJ2-3|TRBV9
CASSVGRGQPGEDTQYF
>12|TRBJ2-3|TRBV7-9
CASSQGGYTQYF
>17|TRBJ2-4|TRBV5-5
CASSLAAGLLAKNIQYF
>15|TRBJ1-3|TRBV5-6
CASSPDRGLGNTIYF
>16|TRBJ1-2|TRBV2
CASSEWGQGPIYGYTF
>14|NA|TRBV7-8
CASSLGQRRYEQYF
>15|TRBJ1-4|TRBV18
CASSALGRGREKLFF
>15|TRBJ2-3|TRBV4-2
CASSQGPSGTDTQYF
>17|TRBJ2-3|TRBV2
CASSDGFGTGPSDTQYF
>14|TRBJ2-1|TRBV7-9
CSSRGQGIYNEQFF
>11|TRBJ2-1|TRBV20-1
CSASDREFSVF
>15|TRBJ2-7|TRBV5-5
CASNNRGTVGREQYF
>14|TRBJ2-5|TRBV5-1
CASSPSGNQETQYF
>14|NA|TRBV6-5
CASKKEGGSYEQYF
>12|TRBJ2-5|TRBV7-2
CASSFRQETQYF
>17|TRBJ1-6|TRBV5-4
CASSVGGSTGGNSPLHF
>12|TRBJ2-2|TRBV6-1
CASDRSTGELFF
>15|TRBJ2-2|TRBV19
CASSSAGEGTGELFF
>15|TRBJ2-3|TRBV7-2
CASSLVLAGTDTQYF
>17|TRBJ1-3|TRBV7-2
CASSLAARGGSGNTIYF
>13|TRBJ2-7|TRBV7-2
CASSNRVLYEQYF
>16|TRBJ2-7|TRBV4-2
CASSQTGTGGSYEQYF
>13|TRBJ1-5|TRBV11-2
CASSFGTGDTQHF
>13|TRBJ1-5|TRBV19
CASRTNRLQPQHF
>17|TRBJ2-2|TRBV5-4
CASSKTSGGLVTGELFF
>15|TRBJ1-1|TRBV6-1
CASSVRDRADTEAFF
>14|TRBJ2-3|TRBV19
CASSIGLDTDTQYF
>15|TRBJ2-3|TRBV4-3
CASSQEHRGTDTQYF
>14|TRBJ2-7|TRBV6-5
CASSLGTSGGEQYF
>16|TRBJ1-1|TRBV28
CASSPGTGGENTEAFF
>14|TRBJ2-5|TRBV5-1
CASSSLTGQETQYF
>14|TRBJ2-7|TRBV9
CASSVVGSSYEQYF
>13|TRBJ1-1|TRBV2
CASSEEQNTEAFF
>16|TRBJ2-1|TRBV5-6
CASSSRTSGRGDEQFF
>15|TRBJ2-1|TRBV9
CASSVVASGNNEQFF
>15|TRBJ2-1|TRBV7-9
CASSFSRAGGGEQFF
>15|TRBJ2-7|TRBV6-5
CASSYSPGHNYEQYF
>14|TRBJ2-3|TRBV28
CASSLTSVQDTQYF
>11|TRBJ2-5|TRBV4-1
CASSQGRRQYF